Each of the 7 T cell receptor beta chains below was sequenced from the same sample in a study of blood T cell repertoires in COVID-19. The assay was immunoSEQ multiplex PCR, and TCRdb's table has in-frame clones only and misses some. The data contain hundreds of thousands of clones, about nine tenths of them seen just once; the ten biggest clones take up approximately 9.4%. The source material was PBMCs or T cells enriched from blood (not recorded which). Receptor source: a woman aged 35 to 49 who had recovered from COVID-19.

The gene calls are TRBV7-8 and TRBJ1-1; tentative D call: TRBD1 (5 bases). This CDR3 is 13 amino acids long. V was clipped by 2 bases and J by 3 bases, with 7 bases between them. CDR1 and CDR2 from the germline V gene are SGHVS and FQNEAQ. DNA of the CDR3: TGTGCCAGCAGCTTACGGGGGGACACTGAAGCTTTCTTT. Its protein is CASSLRGDTEAFF.

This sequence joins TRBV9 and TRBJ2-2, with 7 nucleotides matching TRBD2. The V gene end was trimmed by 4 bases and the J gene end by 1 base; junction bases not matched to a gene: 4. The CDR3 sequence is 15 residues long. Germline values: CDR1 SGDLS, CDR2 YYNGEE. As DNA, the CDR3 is TGTGCCAGCAGCCTGGGGAGGGGGAACACCGGGGAGCTGTTTTTT. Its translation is CASSLGRGNTGELFF.

The CDR3 DNA reads TGTGCCAGCTCGCCCCCAGGGACAGGGGTCTACGAGCAGTACTTC. Its translation is CASSPPGTGVYEQYF. The chain is built from TRBV18 and TRBJ2-7; 10 bases map to TRBD1. Trimming removed 6 bases from V and 3 bases from J; junction bases left unmatched: 8. The germline gives CDR1 KGHSH, CDR2 LQKENI. This CDR3 has 15 residues.

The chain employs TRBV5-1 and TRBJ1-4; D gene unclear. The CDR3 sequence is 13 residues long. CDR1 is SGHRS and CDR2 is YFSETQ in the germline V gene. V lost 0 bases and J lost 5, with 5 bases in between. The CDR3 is CASSLELNEKLFF. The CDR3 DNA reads TGCGCCAGCAGCTTGGAACTGAATGAAAAACTGTTTTTT.

Here the CDR3 DNA reads TGTGCCACCAGCAGAGTTCCTAGCGGGGGGTCCTACAATGAGCAGTTCTTC. This codes for CATSRVPSGGSYNEQFF. The rearrangement joins TRBV15 to TRBJ2-1, with 11 bases identical to TRBD2. CDR3 length: 17 amino acids. Germline CDR1 reads LNHNV; CDR2 reads YYDKDF (reference sequence). V lost 1 base, J lost 1 base, and 3 bases stayed unmatched.

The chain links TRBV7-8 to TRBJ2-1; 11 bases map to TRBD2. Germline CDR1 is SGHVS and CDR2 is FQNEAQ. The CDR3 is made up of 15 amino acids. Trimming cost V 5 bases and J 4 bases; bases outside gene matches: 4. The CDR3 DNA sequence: TGTGCCAGCAGCCAAACTAGCGGGAGTTACAATGAGCAGTTCTTC. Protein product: CASSQTSGSYNEQFF.

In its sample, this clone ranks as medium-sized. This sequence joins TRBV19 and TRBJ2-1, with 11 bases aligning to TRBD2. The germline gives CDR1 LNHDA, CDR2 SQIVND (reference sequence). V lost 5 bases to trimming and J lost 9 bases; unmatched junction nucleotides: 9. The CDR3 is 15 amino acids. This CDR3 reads CASSAGLAGQSEQFF. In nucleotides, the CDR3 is TGTGCCAGTAGTGCTGGACTAGCGGGTCAGTCTGAGCAGTTCTTC.